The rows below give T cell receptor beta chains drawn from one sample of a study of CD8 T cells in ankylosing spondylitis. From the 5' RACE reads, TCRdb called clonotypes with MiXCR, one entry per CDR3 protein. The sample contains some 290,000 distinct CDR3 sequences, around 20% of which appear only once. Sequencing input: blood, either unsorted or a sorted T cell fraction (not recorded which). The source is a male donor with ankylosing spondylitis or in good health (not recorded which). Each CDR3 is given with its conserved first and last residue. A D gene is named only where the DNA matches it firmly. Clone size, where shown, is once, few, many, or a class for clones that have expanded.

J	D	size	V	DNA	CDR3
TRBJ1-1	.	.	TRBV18	TGTGCCAGCTCACCACCGGGGAAATGGACTGAAGCTTTCTTT	CASSPPGKWTEAFF
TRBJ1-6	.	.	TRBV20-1	TGCAGTGCTAGCAGGGGCGTAGGGACCTCACCCCTCCACTTT	CSASRGVGTSPLHF
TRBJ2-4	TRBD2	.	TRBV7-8	TGTGCCAGCTGCCCCGGGACTAGCGGGGGGATAGCCAAAAACATTCAGTACTTC	CASCPGTSGGIAKNIQYF
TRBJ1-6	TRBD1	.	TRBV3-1	TGTGCCAGCAGCCAAGGGACAGGGGGGAATTCACCCCTCCACTTT	CASSQGTGGNSPLHF
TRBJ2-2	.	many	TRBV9	TGTGCCAGCAGCCCACAGGGAAACACCGGGGAGCTGTTTTTT	CASSPQGNTGELFF
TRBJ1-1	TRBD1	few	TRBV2	TGTGCCAGCAGCCAGACAGGGCTGAACACTGAAGCTTTCTTT	CASSQTGLNTEAFF
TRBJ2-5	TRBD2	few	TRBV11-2	TGTGCCAGCAGCTTATTCGGACTAGCGGGGAGGGAGACCCAGTACTTC	CASSLFGLAGRETQYF
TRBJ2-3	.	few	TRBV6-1	TGTGCCAGCAGGCGGGACATCCTGACAGATACGCAGTATTTT	CASRRDILTDTQYF
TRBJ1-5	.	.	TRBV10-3	TGTGCCATCAGTGAGTCGCCGGGTCAGCCCCAGCATTTT	CAISESPGQPQHF
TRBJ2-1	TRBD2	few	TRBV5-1	TGCGCCAGCAGCTTGACTAGCGGGAGTTTCTATGAGCAGTTCTTC	CASSLTSGSFYEQFF
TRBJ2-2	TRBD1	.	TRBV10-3	TGTGCCATCAGTGAGGGGACAGGGTTTTTTCGCGGGGAGCTGTTTTTT	CAISEGTGFFRGELFF
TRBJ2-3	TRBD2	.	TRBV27	TGTGCCAGCACGTCTAGCGGGACTAGCACAGATACGCAGTATTTT	CASTSSGTSTDTQYF
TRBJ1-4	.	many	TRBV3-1	TGTGCCAGCAGCCTCGAAGCGGAGAGGGATGGCGAAAAACTGTTTTTT	CASSLEAERDGEKLFF
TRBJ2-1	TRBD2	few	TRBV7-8	TGTGCCAGCAGCTTAGCCGGCGGGAGCGTTCTCCTTGAGCAGTTCTTC	CASSLAGGSVLLEQFF
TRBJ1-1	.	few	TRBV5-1	TGCGCCAGCAGGATTGGACAGAAGAACACTGAAGCTTTCTTT	CASRIGQKNTEAFF
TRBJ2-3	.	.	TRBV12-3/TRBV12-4	TGTGCCAGCAGCGCTTACACAGATACGCAGTATTTT	CASSAYTDTQYF
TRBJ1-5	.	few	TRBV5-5	TGTGCCAGCAGCGTTTCCCCCAATCAGCCCCAGCATTTT	CASSVSPNQPQHF
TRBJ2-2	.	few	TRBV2	TGTGCCAGCAGGAGACAGGCGGCCACCGGGGAGCTGTTTTTT	CASRRQAATGELFF
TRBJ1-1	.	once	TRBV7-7	TGTGCTAGCAGCTTAGCTTGGGGCACTGAAGCTTTCTTT	CASSLAWGTEAFF
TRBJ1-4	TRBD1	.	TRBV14	TGTGCCAGCAACCTTTGGACAGGGCTTCCTTCGAAGGAAAAACTGTTTTTT	CASNLWTGLPSKEKLFF
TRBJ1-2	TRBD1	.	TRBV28	TGTGCCAGCAGACAGACAGGGGGCTATGGCTACACCTTC	CASRQTGGYGYTF
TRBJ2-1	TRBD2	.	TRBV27	TGTGCCAGCAGTCTTTTGTCGGGGACTAGCGGGAGGATTGAGCAGTTCTTC	CASSLLSGTSGRIEQFF
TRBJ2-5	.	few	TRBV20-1	TGCAGTGCGGAGGGTCACAGGGTCAACCAAGAGACCCAGTACTTC	CSAEGHRVNQETQYF
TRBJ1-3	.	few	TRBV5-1	TGCGCCAGCAGCTTGGGGCGCGGCAACTCTGGAAACACCATATATTTT	CASSLGRGNSGNTIYF
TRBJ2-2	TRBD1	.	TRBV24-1	TGTGCCACCATGGACAGGTCGACCGGGGAGCTGTTTTTT	CATMDRSTGELFF
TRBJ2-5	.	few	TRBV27	TGTGCCAGCAGTTTATCTTACAGTCTCCAAGAGACCCAGTACTTC	CASSLSYSLQETQYF
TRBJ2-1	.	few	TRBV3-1	TGTGCCAGCAGCCAAGATCAGTGGGAGTTCTTC	CASSQDQWEFF
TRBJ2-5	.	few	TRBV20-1	TGCAGTGCTGGAGGGGGTGCCCCAGAGACCCAGTACTTC	CSAGGGAPETQYF
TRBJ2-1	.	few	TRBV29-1	TGCAGCGTTGCCGAGGTGGGTGAGCAGTTCTTC	CSVAEVGEQFF
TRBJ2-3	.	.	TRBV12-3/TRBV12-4	TGTGCCAGCAGTTTCGGGGCAGGCAACACGCAGTATTTT	CASSFGAGNTQYF
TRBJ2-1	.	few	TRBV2	TGTGCCAGCAGGGGGCGGGATAACGACAATGAGCAGTTCTTC	CASRGRDNDNEQFF
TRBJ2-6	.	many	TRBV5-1	TGCGCCAGCAGCTTGGACGGGACTGGGGCCAACGTCCTGACTTTC	CASSLDGTGANVLTF
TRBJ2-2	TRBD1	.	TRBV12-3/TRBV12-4	TGTGCCAGCACCCGGGACAGTAGTACCGGGGAGCTGTTTTTT	CASTRDSSTGELFF
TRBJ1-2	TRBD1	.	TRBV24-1	TGTGCCACCAGTGCCGAGACAGGGGATGGCTACACCTTC	CATSAETGDGYTF
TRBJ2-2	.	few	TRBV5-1	TGCGCCAGCAGCTTGGATCCAGGGCTGGCCGGGGAGCTGTTTTTT	CASSLDPGLAGELFF
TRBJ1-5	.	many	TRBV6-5	TGTGCCAGCAGTTACTCCAGGAATAGCAATCAGCCCCAGCATTTT	CASSYSRNSNQPQHF
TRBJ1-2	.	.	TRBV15	TGTGCCACCAGCAGAGATGGGATCGGAGGGGATGGCTACACCTTC	CATSRDGIGGDGYTF
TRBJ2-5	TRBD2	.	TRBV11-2	TGTGCCAGCAGCTTAGTTGCGGTGGCGGGGGGGCGTTATGAGACCCAGTACTTC	CASSLVAVAGGRYETQYF
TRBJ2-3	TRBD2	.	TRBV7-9	TGTGCCAGCAGTGACGGGGGGGCGTATACGCAGTATTTT	CASSDGGAYTQYF
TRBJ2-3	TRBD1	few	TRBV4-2	TGTGCCAGCAGCGATTCGACAGGGACCCAAGGCCTCTTTTACACAGATACGCAGTATTTT	CASSDSTGTQGLFYTDTQYF
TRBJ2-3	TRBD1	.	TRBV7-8	TGTGCCAGCAGCTTAGACGGAAGGACAGGGGGCACAGATACGCAGTATTTT	CASSLDGRTGGTDTQYF
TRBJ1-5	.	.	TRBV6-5	TGTGCCAGCAGTTACGGCGGATTCAATCAGCCCCAGCATTTT	CASSYGGFNQPQHF
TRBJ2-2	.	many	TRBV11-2	TGTGCCAGCGGGCCGGATTCCGGGGAGCTGTTTTTT	CASGPDSGELFF
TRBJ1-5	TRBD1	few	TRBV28	TGTGCCAACCAGGGGGGCAATCAGCCCCAGCATTTT	CANQGGNQPQHF
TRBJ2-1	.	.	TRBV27	TGTGCCAGCATCCAGCGGAGGAGCTCCTACAATGAGCAGTTCTTC	CASIQRRSSYNEQFF